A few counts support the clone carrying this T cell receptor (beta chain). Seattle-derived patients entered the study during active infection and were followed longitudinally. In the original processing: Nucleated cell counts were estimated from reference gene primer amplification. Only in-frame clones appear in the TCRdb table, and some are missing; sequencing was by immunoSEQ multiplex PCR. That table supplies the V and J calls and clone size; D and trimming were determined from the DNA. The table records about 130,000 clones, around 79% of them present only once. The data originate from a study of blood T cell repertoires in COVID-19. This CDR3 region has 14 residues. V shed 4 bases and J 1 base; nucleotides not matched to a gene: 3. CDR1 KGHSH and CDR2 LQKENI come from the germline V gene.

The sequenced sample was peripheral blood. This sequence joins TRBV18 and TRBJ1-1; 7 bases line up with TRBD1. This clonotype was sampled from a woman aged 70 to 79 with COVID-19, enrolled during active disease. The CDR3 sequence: CASSQSGGNTEAFF. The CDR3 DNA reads TGTGCCAGCTCACAGTCAGGGGGGAACACTGAAGCTTTCTTT.